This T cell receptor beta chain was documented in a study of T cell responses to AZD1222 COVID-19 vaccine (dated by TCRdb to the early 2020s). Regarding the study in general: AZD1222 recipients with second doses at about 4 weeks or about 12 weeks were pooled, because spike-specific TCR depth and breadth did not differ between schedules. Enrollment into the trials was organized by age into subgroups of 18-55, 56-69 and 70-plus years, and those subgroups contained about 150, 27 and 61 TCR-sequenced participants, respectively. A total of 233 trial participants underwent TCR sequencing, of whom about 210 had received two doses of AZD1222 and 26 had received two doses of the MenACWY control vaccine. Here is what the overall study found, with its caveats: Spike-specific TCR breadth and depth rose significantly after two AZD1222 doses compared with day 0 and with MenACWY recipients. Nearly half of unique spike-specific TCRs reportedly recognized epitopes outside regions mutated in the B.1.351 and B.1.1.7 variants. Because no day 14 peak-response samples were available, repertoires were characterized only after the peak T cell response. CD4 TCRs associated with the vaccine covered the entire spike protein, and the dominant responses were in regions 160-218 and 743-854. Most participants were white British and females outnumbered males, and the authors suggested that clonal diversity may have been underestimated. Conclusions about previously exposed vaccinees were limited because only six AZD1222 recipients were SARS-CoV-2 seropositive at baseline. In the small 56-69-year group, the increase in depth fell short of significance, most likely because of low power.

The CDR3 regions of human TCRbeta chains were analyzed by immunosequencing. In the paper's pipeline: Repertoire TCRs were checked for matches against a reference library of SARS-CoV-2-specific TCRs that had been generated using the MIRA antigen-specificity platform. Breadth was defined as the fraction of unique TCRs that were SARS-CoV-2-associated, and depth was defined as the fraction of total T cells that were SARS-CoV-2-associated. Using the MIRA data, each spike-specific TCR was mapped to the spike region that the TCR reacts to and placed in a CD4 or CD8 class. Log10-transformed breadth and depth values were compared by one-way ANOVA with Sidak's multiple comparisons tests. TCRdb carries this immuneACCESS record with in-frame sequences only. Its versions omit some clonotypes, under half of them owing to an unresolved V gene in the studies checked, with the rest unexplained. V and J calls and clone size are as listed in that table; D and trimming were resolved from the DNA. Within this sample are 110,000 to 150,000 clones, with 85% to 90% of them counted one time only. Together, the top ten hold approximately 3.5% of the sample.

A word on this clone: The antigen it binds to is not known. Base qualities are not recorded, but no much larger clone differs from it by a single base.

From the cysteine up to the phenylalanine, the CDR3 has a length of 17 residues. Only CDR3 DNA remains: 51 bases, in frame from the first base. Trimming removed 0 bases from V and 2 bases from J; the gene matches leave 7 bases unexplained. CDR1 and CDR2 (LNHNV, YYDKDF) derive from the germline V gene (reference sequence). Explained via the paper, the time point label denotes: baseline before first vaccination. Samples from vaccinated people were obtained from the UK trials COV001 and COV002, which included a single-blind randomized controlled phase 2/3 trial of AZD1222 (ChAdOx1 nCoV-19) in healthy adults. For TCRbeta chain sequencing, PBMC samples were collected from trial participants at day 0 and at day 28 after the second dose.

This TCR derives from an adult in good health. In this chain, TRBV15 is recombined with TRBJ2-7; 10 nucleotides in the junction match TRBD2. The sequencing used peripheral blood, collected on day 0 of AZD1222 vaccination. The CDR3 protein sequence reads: CATSREQGLAGAYEQYF. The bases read TGTGCCACCAGCAGAGAGCAAGGGCTAGCGGGAGCCTACGAGCAGTACTTC.